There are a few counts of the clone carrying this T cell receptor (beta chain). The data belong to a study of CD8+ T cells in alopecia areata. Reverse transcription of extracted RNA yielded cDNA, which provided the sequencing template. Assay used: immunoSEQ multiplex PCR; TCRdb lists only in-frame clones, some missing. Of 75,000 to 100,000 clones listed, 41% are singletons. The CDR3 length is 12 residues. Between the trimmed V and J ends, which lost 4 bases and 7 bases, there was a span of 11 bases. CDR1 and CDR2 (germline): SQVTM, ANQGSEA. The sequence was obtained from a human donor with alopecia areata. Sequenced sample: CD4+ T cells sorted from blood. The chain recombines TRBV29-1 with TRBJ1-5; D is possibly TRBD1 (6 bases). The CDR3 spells CSVAGGGQPQHF. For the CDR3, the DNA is TGCAGCGTTGCCGGGGGCGGGCAGCCCCAGCATTTT.